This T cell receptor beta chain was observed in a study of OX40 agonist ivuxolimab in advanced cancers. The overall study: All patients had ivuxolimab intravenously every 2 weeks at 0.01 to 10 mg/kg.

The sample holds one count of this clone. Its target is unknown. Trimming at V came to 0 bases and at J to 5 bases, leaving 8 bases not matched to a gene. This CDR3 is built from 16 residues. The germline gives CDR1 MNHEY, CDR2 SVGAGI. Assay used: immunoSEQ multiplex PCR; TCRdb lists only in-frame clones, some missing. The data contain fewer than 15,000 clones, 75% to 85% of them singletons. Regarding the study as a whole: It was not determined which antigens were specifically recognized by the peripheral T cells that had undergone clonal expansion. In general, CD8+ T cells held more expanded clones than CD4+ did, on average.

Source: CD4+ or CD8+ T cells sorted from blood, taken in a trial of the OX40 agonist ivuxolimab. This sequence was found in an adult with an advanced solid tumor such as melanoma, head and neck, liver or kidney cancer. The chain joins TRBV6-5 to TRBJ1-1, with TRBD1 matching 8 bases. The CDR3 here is CASSYSPDRGGTEAFF. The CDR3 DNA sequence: TGTGCCAGCAGTTACTCGCCTGACAGGGGAGGAACTGAAGCTTTCTTT.